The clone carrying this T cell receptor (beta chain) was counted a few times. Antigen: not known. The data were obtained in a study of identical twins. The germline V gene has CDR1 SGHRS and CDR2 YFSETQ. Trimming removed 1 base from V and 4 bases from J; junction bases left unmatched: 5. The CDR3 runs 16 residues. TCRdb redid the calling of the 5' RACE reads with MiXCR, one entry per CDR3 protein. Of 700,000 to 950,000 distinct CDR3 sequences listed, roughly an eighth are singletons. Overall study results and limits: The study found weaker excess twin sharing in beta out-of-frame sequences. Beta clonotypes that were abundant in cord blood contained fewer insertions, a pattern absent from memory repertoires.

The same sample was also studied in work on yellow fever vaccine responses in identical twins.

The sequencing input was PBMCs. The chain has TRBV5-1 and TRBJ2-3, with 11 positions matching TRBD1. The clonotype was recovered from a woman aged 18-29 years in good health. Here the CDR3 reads CASSLQAGQGADTQYF. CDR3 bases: TGCGCCAGCAGCTTGCAGGCGGGACAGGGGGCAGATACGCAGTATTTT.